The following is a T cell receptor beta chain sequence with its context. Its antigen is not known. The data were produced by immunoSEQ multiplex PCR, yet TCRdb's version contains in-frame clones alone and is incomplete. The sample carries about 13,000 clones, about nine tenths recorded once. This sample was taken from a study of blood T cell dynamics during melanoma immunotherapy. Study in general: Standard first-line treatment here was pembrolizumab or nivolumab plus ipilimumab in metastatic melanoma.

The CDR3 length is 14 residues. V dropped 7 bases and J dropped 4; count of bases not matched to a gene: 3. Germline-derived CDR1 and CDR2 are MNHNS and SASEGT. Study-level results: PBMC repertoires of eventual disease-control patients split at W3 into clonality or diversity gains. It remained unknown if the driving T cell clones were melanoma-specific.

Time point indicated: pre-treatment baseline. Patients with prior systemic cancer treatment, concomitant immunosuppressants, or other active malignancies were excluded. V gene TRBV6-1 combines with J gene TRBJ2-7, with 14 positions matching TRBD2. The source was blood, collected from a patient treated with checkpoint blockade. The receptor was derived from a human donor with melanoma. The CDR3 protein is CASTGLAGGYEQYF. Written as DNA, the CDR3 is TGTGCCAGCACTGGACTAGCGGGAGGTTACGAGCAGTACTTC.